The clone carrying this T cell receptor (beta chain) came up a few times. As yet, its antigen is unknown. The data are from a study of cytomegalovirus exposure and HLA in healthy donors. The study's findings and limits: A missense DCLRE1C variant was associated with V- and J-gene trimming of TCR beta chains in a later analysis, and an independent cohort replicated the association.

The PCR made use of 60 Vbeta and 13 Jbeta primers. TCRdb's table, derived via immunoSEQ multiplex PCR, lists solely in-frame clones and lacks some. The table includes roughly 190,000 clones, roughly 8.7% detected once. Germline assignment: CDR1 SGDLS and CDR2 YYNGEE. The CDR3 loop spans 16 amino acids. Trimming removed 0 bases from V and 0 bases from J; junction bases left unmatched: 2. V gene TRBV9 combines with J gene TRBJ2-4; TRBD2 agrees at 8 bases. The source of this sequence is a woman aged 25 to 39 in good health and CMV-seropositive. What was sequenced was PBMCs. CDR3 nucleotides: TGTGCCAGCAGCGTAGATAGCGGGATAGCCAAAAACATTCAGTACTTC. Translating it yields CASSVDSGIAKNIQYF.